A selection of T cell receptor beta chains follows, all from one sample in a study of cytomegalovirus exposure and HLA in healthy donors. Libraries were prepared by immunoSEQ multiplex PCR; TCRdb keeps only in-frame clonotypes and omits some of them. The profile shows fewer than 250,000 clones, 60% to 80% of them singletons. Sequenced material: PBMCs. The receptors shown here come from a man aged 18 to 29 in good health and CMV-seronegative. CDR3s include the opening cysteine and the closing phenylalanine or tryptophan. A D gene is named only where the DNA matches it firmly. For some rows the clone size is stated as once, few or many, or as a class when expanded; others skip it.

d_call | clone_size | j_call | v_call | cdr3_nt | cdr3_aa
NA | NA | TRBJ2-7 | TRBV18 | TGTGCCAGCTCACCACCAAGGGGGTCGCCCTACGAGCAGTACTTC | CASSPPRGSPYEQYF
NA | NA | TRBJ2-5 | TRBV27 | TGTGCCAGCAGTTCACTCCTGAAAACGGAAGAGACCCAGTACTTC | CASSSLLKTEETQYF
TRBD1 | NA | TRBJ2-1 | TRBV2 | TGTGCCAGCGGTCGCGGGACAGGATATTACAATGAGCAGTTCTTC | CASGRGTGYYNEQFF
NA | NA | TRBJ2-7 | TRBV28 | TGTGCCAGCAGCTTACCCAGGGACGAGCAGTACTTC | CASSLPRDEQYF
NA | NA | TRBJ1-1 | TRBV25-1 | TGTGCCAGCACCCCGAACGACAGGCCGAACACTGAAGCTTTCTTT | CASTPNDRPNTEAFF
NA | many | TRBJ2-6 | TRBV27 | TGTGCCAGCAGCTTACACTTCAGGGAAGGGGCCAACGTCCTGACTTTC | CASSLHFREGANVLTF
NA | NA | TRBJ1-4 | TRBV2 | TGTGCCAGCGGGCTTGGGGGGGAAGGAGAAAAACTGTTTTTT | CASGLGGEGEKLFF
NA | NA | TRBJ2-7 | TRBV28 | TGTGCCAGCAGTTCTCCAGGCTACTACGAGCAGTACTTC | CASSSPGYYEQYF
NA | NA | TRBJ2-6 | TRBV30 | TGTGCCGGGAGGGGGGGAAGCTCTGGGGCCAACGTCCTGACTTTC | CAGRGGSSGANVLTF
NA | NA | TRBJ1-1 | TRBV28 | TGTGCCAGCGGGGGAGAGACAGGTAAAGGCATGAACACTGAAGCTTTCTTT | CASGGETGKGMNTEAFF
NA | few | TRBJ1-4 | TRBV7-8 | TGTGCCAGCAGCTTAGATTGGCAAGCTAATGAAAAACTGTTTTTT | CASSLDWQANEKLFF
NA | few | TRBJ2-4 | TRBV4-3 | TGCGCCAGCAGCCAAGATAACGGGAGTGGTGCCAAAAACATTCAGTACTTC | CASSQDNGSGAKNIQYF
NA | once | TRBJ1-1 | TRBV7-9 | TGTGCCAGCCACGGGATCAGGAACACTGAAGCTTTCTTT | CASHGIRNTEAFF
NA | once | TRBJ1-1 | TRBV5-1 | TGCGCCAGCAGCTTGGAGACAGACACTGAAGCTTTCTTT | CASSLETDTEAFF
TRBD2 | NA | TRBJ2-6 | TRBV19 | TGTGCCAGTAGCAGAGCGGGGGGCGCAGGGGCCAACGTCCTGACTTTC | CASSRAGGAGANVLTF
NA | NA | TRBJ1-3 | TRBV6-5 | TGTGCCAGCAGATCTCCCGACACCATATATTTT | CASRSPDTIYF
TRBD1 | NA | TRBJ2-2 | TRBV11-2 | TGTGCCAGCAGCACTCTCCGACAGGGACCAAACACCGGGGAGCTGTTTTTT | CASSTLRQGPNTGELFF
TRBD1 | NA | TRBJ2-2 | TRBV7-2 | TGTGCCAGCAGCTCAACAGGGGGCACCGGGGAGCTGTTTTTT | CASSSTGGTGELFF
TRBD1 | NA | TRBJ1-5 | TRBV7-9 | TGTTCCAGCACCTACGACCGGGACAGGGGGTCCCTTAGCAATCAGCCCCAGCATTTT | CSSTYDRDRGSLSNQPQHF
TRBD2 | NA | TRBJ2-7 | TRBV5-1 | TGCGCCAGCAGCTCGTTAACCGCTGGACTAGCGGACTACGAGCAGTACTTC | CASSSLTAGLADYEQYF
NA | NA | TRBJ2-6 | TRBV4-3 | TGCGCCAGCAGCCAAGATAGTGGTGGGGCCAACGTCCTGACTTTC | CASSQDSGGANVLTF
TRBD1 | NA | TRBJ1-1 | TRBV6-1 | TGTGCCAGCAGTGGGGAGCAGGGGGCAACTGAAGCTTTCTTT | CASSGEQGATEAFF
NA | NA | TRBJ2-7 | TRBV19 | TGTGCCAGTAGTATGCAGGGTGGGTACGAGCAGTACTTC | CASSMQGGYEQYF
TRBD1 | NA | TRBJ1-5 | TRBV28 | TGTGCCAGCAGTTTCTCTGGACAGGGTGGCAATCAGCCCCAGCATTTT | CASSFSGQGGNQPQHF
TRBD1 | NA | TRBJ2-7 | TRBV18 | TGTGCCAGCTCACAGGGGGCCCAGACCTACGAGCAGTACTTC | CASSQGAQTYEQYF
NA | NA | TRBJ2-3 | TRBV6-4 | TGTGCCAGCAGTGAGACATACAGGATCACAGATACGCAGTATTTT | CASSETYRITDTQYF
NA | NA | TRBJ1-1 | TRBV4-3 | TGCGCCAGCAGCCAAGTCAGGGGTTGGACTGAAGCTTTCTTT | CASSQVRGWTEAFF
TRBD1 | NA | TRBJ1-1 | TRBV5-1 | TGCGCCAGCAGCTTTCGGACAGGGGGCACTGAAGCTTTCTTT | CASSFRTGGTEAFF
TRBD1 | NA | TRBJ2-7 | TRBV10-3 | TGTGCCATCAGTGAGTCAGTGACAGGGGCCGATCCCTACGAGCAGTACTTC | CAISESVTGADPYEQYF
NA | NA | TRBJ1-1 | TRBV7-2 | TGTGCCAGCAGCTACGACAGCTCGAACACTGAAGCTTTCTTT | CASSYDSSNTEAFF
TRBD1 | NA | TRBJ1-1 | TRBV7-9 | TGTGCCAGCAGCCCACCGGGACAGGGATACACTGAAGCTTTCTTT | CASSPPGQGYTEAFF
TRBD1 | NA | TRBJ1-1 | TRBV7-6 | TGTGCCAGCAGCTTAGCGCTAAGGACAGGGAGGAAAACTGAAGCTTTCTTT | CASSLALRTGRKTEAFF
TRBD1 | NA | TRBJ1-2 | TRBV5-1 | TGCGCCAGCAGCTTTGGGCTGATACAGGGGAAGGACTATGGCTACACCTTC | CASSFGLIQGKDYGYTF
NA | NA | TRBJ1-2 | TRBV27 | TGTGCCAGCAGTCCCCCGGGACATCGCCATGGCTACACCTTC | CASSPPGHRHGYTF
TRBD2 | few | TRBJ2-7 | TRBV7-2 | TGTGCCAGCAGCTTAGGCGGTAGCGGGAGGTCCGAGCAGTACTTC | CASSLGGSGRSEQYF
TRBD2 | NA | TRBJ2-3 | TRBV28 | TGTGCCAGCAGTTTATTCAACCCCCGTAGACTAGCGGCAAGTCTCCCCGATACGCAGTATTTT | CASSLFNPRRLAASLPDTQYF
TRBD1 | NA | TRBJ2-5 | TRBV12-5 | TGTGCTAGTGGTTTGGACAGGGGAAGGGAGACCCAGTACTTC | CASGLDRGRETQYF
TRBD1 | NA | TRBJ2-2 | TRBV7-3 | TGTGCCAGCAGCTTAGGACAGGGCCGCACCGGGGAGCTGTTTTTT | CASSLGQGRTGELFF
TRBD1 | NA | TRBJ2-5 | TRBV5-1 | TGCGCCAGCAGTCCCGCCGGACAGGGGGAGACCCAGTACTTC | CASSPAGQGETQYF
NA | NA | TRBJ2-7 | TRBV6-1 | TGTGCCAGCAGTAGGGGGGCAGGGACAGTATACGAGCAGTACTTC | CASSRGAGTVYEQYF
NA | once | TRBJ2-1 | TRBV28 | TGTGCCAGCAGCGGGGACTACAATGAGCAGTTCTTC | CASSGDYNEQFF
NA | NA | TRBJ2-2 | TRBV7-6 | TGTGCCAGCAGGGGCGTCCGAGACACCGGGGAGCTGTTTTTT | CASRGVRDTGELFF
NA | NA | TRBJ2-3 | TRBV18 | TGTGCCAGCTCACCCACCCTCAGAAGTGGGCCGGGGACAGATACGCAGTATTTT | CASSPTLRSGPGTDTQYF
NA | few | TRBJ2-1 | TRBV9 | TGTGCCAGCAGCGGACGGACGGGGATTAATCGGTTCTTC | CASSGRTGINRFF
NA | NA | TRBJ2-1 | TRBV7-3 | TGTGCCAGCAGCTTGAACAGACCCAACAATGAGCAGTTCTTC | CASSLNRPNNEQFF
TRBD2 | NA | TRBJ2-7 | TRBV5-6 | TGTGCCAGCAGCTTTTTTACCGGGACTAGCGGAACCGAGCAGTACTTC | CASSFFTGTSGTEQYF
TRBD1 | few | TRBJ2-1 | TRBV27 | TGTGCCAGCACCCACAACCGGGACAGGGCGGGAGAGCAGTTCTTC | CASTHNRDRAGEQFF
NA | NA | TRBJ2-7 | TRBV12-5 | TGTGCTAGTGGTCCCCCTTACATATACGAGCAGTACTTC | CASGPPYIYEQYF
TRBD2 | NA | TRBJ2-7 | TRBV4-2 | TGTGCCAGCAGCCACGGCGATTCTAGCGGGTTATACGAGCAGTACTTC | CASSHGDSSGLYEQYF
NA | NA | TRBJ2-5 | TRBV7-9 | TGTGCCAGCAGCTCACTCGGACTCCTCGGGGAGACCCAGTACTTC | CASSSLGLLGETQYF